What follows are 18 T cell receptor beta chains derived from one specimen sequenced in a study of T cell repertoires in cytomegalovirus infection. No cognate antigen is known for these TCRs. Each CDR3 protein is one row after TCRdb ran MiXCR on the reads. In the table there are about 310,000 distinct CDR3 sequences, 20% to 25% of which are singletons. This specimen was cultured PBMCs, taken from culture after CMV antigen stimulation. Receptors were obtained from a human donor in good health (CMV status not recorded). Some clones in this sample may be carry-over from other donors' samples.

This clonotype showed up just a few times. The chain combines TRBV29-1 with TRBJ2-1, with 13 bases that match TRBD2. Germline V CDR1 and CDR2: SQVTM, ANQGSEA. This CDR3 comprises 15 residues. J was trimmed by 6 bases and V by 6 bases; bases with no gene match: 8. CDR3 protein: CSVGQLAGGPNEQFF. As DNA, the CDR3 is TGCAGCGTGGGACAACTAGCGGGAGGGCCCAATGAGCAGTTCTTC.

This rearrangement joins TRBV5-4 to TRBJ2-5, with TRBD2 identical over 9 bases. V lost 4 bases, J lost 4 bases, and 17 bases stayed unmatched. From germline, CDR1 is SGHNT and CDR2 YYREEE (reference sequence). CDR3 length: 18 amino acids. CDR3 coding DNA: TGTGCCAGCAGCCCGGCGCGGGGACTAGCCTTGGGGGGAGAGACCCAGTACTTC. Its translation: CASSPARGLALGGETQYF.

In its sample, this clonotype was seen many times. The chain carries TRBV7-2 and TRBJ2-1; no clear D gene. This CDR3 contains 15 residues. Trimming removed 4 bases at V and 4 bases at J, with 14 bases between. Germline CDR1 is SGHTA and CDR2 is FQGNSA. Here the CDR3 reads CASSSNTPGYNEQFF. The CDR3 DNA reads TGTGCCAGCAGCTCCAACACCCCAGGTTACAATGAGCAGTTCTTC.

The V gene is TRBV6-5, the J gene TRBJ2-2; D ambiguous. The CDR3 extends over 12 amino acids. The germline V and J ends were trimmed by 7 bases and 6 bases, with 9 bases remaining between them. Looked up from germline, CDR1 is MNHEY and CDR2 is SVGAGI. The CDR3 is CASTTKPGELFF. CDR3 nucleotide sequence: TGTGCCAGCACTACAAAACCCGGGGAGCTGTTTTTT.

This clonotype was picked up a small number of times. The chain links TRBV7-6 to TRBJ2-5; possibly TRBD1 or TRBD2 for D (5 bases each). This CDR3 contains 14 residues. Trimming removed 4 bases from V and 1 base from J, with 10 bases in between. The germline V gene has CDR1 SGHVS and CDR2 FNYEAQ. The CDR3 DNA follows: TGTGCCAGCAGCTCCGGGACGTTCCAAGAGACCCAGTACTTC. Translated: CASSSGTFQETQYF.

This clonotype was picked up a small number of times. The CDR3 sequence: CASSSFGGGAADTQYF. The CDR3 nucleotides are TGTGCCAGCAGCTCTTTCGGCGGTGGGGCGGCAGATACGCAGTATTTT. The chain employs TRBV5-6 and TRBJ2-3, with D tentatively TRBD1 (5 bases). CDR3 length: 16 amino acids. Trimming cost V 3 bases and J 4 bases, with 18 bases left between them. Germline lookup yields CDR1 SGHDT and CDR2 YYEEEE. The whole variable domain, remainder taken from reference TRBV5-6 and TRBJ2-3, is DAGVTQSPTHLIKTRGQQVTLRCSPKSGHDTVSWYQQALGQGPQFIFQYYEEEERQRGNFPDRFSGHQFPNYSSELNVNALLLGDSALYLCASSSFGGGAADTQYFGPGTRLTVL.

The rearrangement joins TRBV6-5 to TRBJ2-7, with a tentative D call TRBD1 (5 bases). The CDR3 spans 16 residues. V was shortened by 0 bases and J by 4 bases, with 16 bases between the two germline ends. The germline gives CDR1 MNHEY, CDR2 SVGAGI. The CDR3 nucleotides are TGTGCCAGCAGTTACTCGAGAAGGGGTCGGCCTTACGAGCAGTACTTC. This codes for CASSYSRRGRPYEQYF.

This clonotype has a handful of counts. This chain connects TRBV4-1 to TRBJ1-3, with D perhaps matching TRBD1 (5 bases). Germline V CDR1 and CDR2: MGHRA, YSYEKL. The length of the CDR3 is 19 residues. Trimming stripped 0 bases from V and 0 bases from J, with 18 bases between. The CDR3 DNA reads TGCGCCAGCAGCCAAGATCCACAGGCAACGATTTCCTCTGGAAACACCATATATTTT. Translated, it gives CASSQDPQATISSGNTIYF.

This sequence joins TRBV27 and TRBJ2-5; D not certain. This CDR3 contains 14 residues. The ends were cut back, 5 bases at V and 1 base at J, with 11 bases in the middle. Germline V lookup: CDR1 MNHEY, CDR2 SMNVEV (reference sequence). CDR3 sequence reads: CASSPHYPQETQYF. The DNA of the CDR3 is TGTGCCAGCAGTCCTCACTACCCCCAAGAGACCCAGTACTTC.

This sequence joins TRBV7-2 and TRBJ1-1, with D possibly matching TRBD1 (5 bases). CDR3 length: 18 amino acids. Germline CDR1 is SGHTA and CDR2 is FQGNSA. Trimming left V 2 bases short and J 3 bases short, with 22 bases between. As DNA, the CDR3 is TGTGCCAGCAGCTTAATTTCACCCGGGACGAACCTATACACTGAAGCTTTCTTT. Protein: CASSLISPGTNLYTEAFF.

Only one count was recorded for this clonotype. V and J are TRBV9 and TRBJ2-1; 7 nucleotides match TRBD2. V was pared by 1 base and J by 6 bases, with 10 bases of the junction left unmatched. Germline V CDR1 and CDR2: SGDLS, YYNGEE. The CDR3 extends over 16 amino acids. CDR3 residues: CASSVFWEGQGNEQFF. For the CDR3, the DNA is TGTGCCAGCAGCGTATTTTGGGAGGGCCAGGGCAATGAGCAGTTCTTC.

This chain links TRBV20-1 with TRBJ2-1; D is unclear. The V gene's germline CDR1 is DFQATT and CDR2 SNEGSKA (reference sequence). Trimming cost V 5 bases and J 3 bases, with 5 bases left between them. This CDR3 comprises 11 residues. The DNA of the CDR3 is TGCAGTGCTTACGACTACAATGAGCAGTTCTTC. As protein: CSAYDYNEQFF.

The genes are TRBV11-2 and TRBJ2-7; D is possibly TRBD2 (5 bases). V lost 5 bases and J 7 bases, leaving 12 bases between the germline ends. Germline V CDR1 and CDR2: SGHAT, FQNNGV. CDR3 length: 12 amino acids. CDR3 sequence (DNA): TGTGCCAGCAGCCCCCCCGGGGTAGAGCAGTACTTC. This gives the protein CASSPPGVEQYF.

This clonotype was counted only a few times. The chain links TRBV12-3 or TRBV12-4 to TRBJ2-3; D possibly corresponds to TRBD2 (5 bases). The CDR3 has 12 amino acids. V gave up 5 bases and J gave up 14 bases, with 17 bases separating them. CDR3 loop: CASSPGRELPYF. CDR3 DNA: TGTGCCAGCAGTCCGGGAAGGGAGTTGCCGTATTTT.

This clonotype was seen only a few times. The chain couples TRBV6-6 to TRBJ2-7; 11 bases align to TRBD2. Germline CDR1 reads MNHNY; CDR2 reads SVGAGI (reference sequence). This CDR3 is built from 15 residues. V dropped 6 bases and J dropped 6; count of bases not matched to a gene: 10. CDR3 nucleotides: TGTGCCAGCAGGTTAGGCCTAGCGGGAGGCATCGAGCAGTACTTC. Its protein is CASRLGLAGGIEQYF.

This clonotype showed up just a few times. The genes are TRBV7-2 and TRBJ1-1; tentative D call: TRBD1 (5 bases). Germline V gene lookup returns CDR1 SGHTA and CDR2 FQGNSA. The CDR3 runs 14 residues. V was clipped by 3 bases and J by 5 bases, with 13 bases between them. This CDR3 reads CASSLGGEVTEAFF. The CDR3 DNA follows: TGTGCCAGCAGCTTGGGGGGGGAGGTTACTGAAGCTTTCTTT.

This clonotype appeared a few times. The chain combines TRBV7-8 with TRBJ2-1; 9 nucleotides match TRBD2. Looked up from germline, CDR1 is SGHVS and CDR2 is FQNEAQ. V was clipped by 3 bases and J by 8 bases; unmatched bases: 5. The CDR3 covers 14 residues. DNA of the CDR3: TGTGCCAGCAGCTTTGGCGGGAGGGGGGATGAGCAGTTCTTC. It specifies CASSFGGRGDEQFF.

This clonotype was counted a few times. The chain uses TRBV5-4 and TRBJ2-7; no reliable D call. Trimming stripped 1 base from V and 2 bases from J, with 10 bases between. The length of the CDR3 is 14 residues. Germline V lookup: CDR1 SGHNT, CDR2 YYREEE (reference sequence). Here the CDR3 reads CASSLSPETYEQYV. CDR3 nucleotide sequence: TGTGCCAGCAGCTTGTCCCCTGAGACCTACGAGCAGTACGTC.